What follows are 30 T cell receptor beta chains derived from one specimen sequenced in a study of blood T cells in healthy people across ages. A J-beta primer mix and a sample-barcoded 5' primer were used in a second PCR of about 7 to 12 cycles. Each CDR3 protein gets one entry after TCRdb re-called the 5' RACE reads with MiXCR. The sample lists 650,000 to 700,000 distinct CDR3 sequences, approximately 29% seen once, with 15% in the top ten. Sample: blood. All receptors come from a woman aged 80 or over in good health.

This clonotype appeared a few times. A much larger clone differs by one base, so this may be a read error. This chain connects TRBV18 to TRBJ2-1; tentative D call: TRBD2 (7 bases). CDR1 KGHSH and CDR2 LQKENI come from the germline V gene. The CDR3 has 15 residues. The CDR3, as DNA: TGTGTCAGCTCACCAGGAGGGGGGGTACGCAATGAGCAGTTCTTC. The encoded protein is CVSSPGGGVRNEQFF.

Concerning this clonotype itself: Possible read error: a much larger clone is one base away. The chain recombines TRBV5-5 with TRBJ2-1; 11 bases are a match to TRBD1. Germline V gene data show CDR1 as SGHKS and CDR2 as YYEKEE (reference sequence). J gave up 13 bases and V 4 bases, and 16 bases lay outside the gene matches. The CDR3 is 16 amino acids. Written as DNA, the CDR3 is TGTGCCAGCAGCAGCTCCCTGGACAGGGGGCAAGAGACCCAGTTCTTC. Its protein is CASSSSLDRGQETQFF.

This clonotype was counted ten times or more. The chain carries TRBV5-4 and TRBJ2-1; 14 bases line up with TRBD2. This CDR3 contains 17 residues. V was clipped by 3 bases and J by 8 bases; unmatched bases: 10. CDR1 and CDR2 from the germline V gene are SGHNT and YYREEE (reference sequence). This CDR3 is CASSSRKTSGGAHEQFF. The CDR3 DNA sequence: TGTGCCAGCAGCTCGAGAAAGACTAGCGGGGGGGCGCATGAGCAGTTCTTC.

This clonotype was seen repeatedly, ten times or more. The V call is TRBV12-3 or TRBV12-4, the J call TRBJ2-7; 8 nucleotides line up with TRBD1. The CDR3 covers 14 residues. V dropped 3 bases and J dropped 2; count of bases not matched to a gene: 3. CDR3 DNA sequence: TGTGCCAGCAGTTTTAGGACAGGGCCCTACGAGCAGTACTTC. Its protein product is CASSFRTGPYEQYF.

The chain is built from TRBV5-1 and TRBJ1-2, with D possibly TRBD1 on 5 matching bases. Germline CDR1 SGHRS, CDR2 YFSETQ. Trimming cost V 2 bases and J 5 bases, with 7 bases left between them. The CDR3 consists of 12 residues. The CDR3 spells CASSFEGYGYTF. The CDR3 region has the DNA TGCGCCAGCAGCTTTGAGGGGTATGGCTACACCTTC.

The chain combines TRBV6-6 with TRBJ1-3; maybe TRBD1 (6 bases). The CDR3 extends over 14 amino acids. The germline V gene encodes CDR1 MNHNY and CDR2 SVGAGI (reference sequence). With 6 bases removed from V and 2 bases from J, the gap between germline ends came to 11 bases. CDR3 residues: CASSLGQTGNTIYF. CDR3 sequence (DNA): TGTGCCAGCAGCCTAGGACAGACTGGAAACACCATATATTTT.

This clonotype was seen once. The rearrangement uses TRBV4-1 and TRBJ2-3; D is undetermined. Germline loops: CDR1 MGHRA, CDR2 YSYEKL. The CDR3 sequence is 16 residues long. Trimming took 3 bases from V and 2 from J, leaving 15 bases between them. The CDR3 here is CASSHLPAEFTDTQYF. The CDR3 region has the DNA TGCGCCAGCAGCCACCTTCCGGCAGAATTCACAGATACGCAGTATTTT.

This clonotype was seen once. It may be a read error: a sequence one base away is much more abundant. This chain links TRBV7-2 with TRBJ2-5; D is unresolved. The germline gives CDR1 SGHTA, CDR2 FQGNSA. CDR3 length: 15 residues. V lost 3 bases, J lost 11 bases, and 22 bases lay in between. CDR3: CASSLIGAFPNEQYF. The CDR3 nucleotides read TGTGCCAGCAGCTTGATCGGCGCCTTCCCCAATGAGCAGTACTTC. The full variable domain, its missing parts supplied by reference TRBV7-2 and TRBJ2-5, is GAGVSQSPSNKVTEKGKDVELRCDPISGHTALYWYRQSLGQGLEFLIYFQGNSAPDKSGLPSDRFSAERTGGSVSTLTIQRTQQEDSAVYLCASSLIGAFPNEQYFGPGTRLLVL.

This clonotype was found many times. This sequence joins TRBV7-2 and TRBJ2-3; TRBD2 matches 15 bases. This CDR3 is 16 amino acids long. Germline V gene lookup returns CDR1 SGHTA and CDR2 FQGNSA. With V trimmed by 4 bases and J by 5 bases, 4 bases remained unmatched. CDR3 region: CASSSGGLAGGDTQYF. DNA of the CDR3: TGTGCCAGCAGCTCGGGGGGACTAGCGGGGGGAGATACGCAGTATTTT.

V is TRBV6-6 and J is TRBJ1-3; tentative D call: TRBD1 (6 bases). V gave up 5 bases and J gave up 0 bases, with 11 bases separating them. CDR1 and CDR2 from the germline V gene are MNHNY and SVGAGI (reference sequence). This CDR3 has 15 residues. DNA of the CDR3: TGTGCCAGCAGTCCAACAGGGCTCTCTGGAAACACCATATATTTT. It codes for CASSPTGLSGNTIYF.

This clonotype has ten or more counts. This chain joins TRBV30 and TRBJ2-7; a weak D match, TRBD2 (5 bases). CDR3 size: 12 residues. V lost 4 bases and J 2 bases, leaving 9 bases between the germline ends. Germline CDR1 and CDR2: GTSNPN and SVGIG (reference sequence). This CDR3 is CAWNRGTYEQYF. Written as DNA, the CDR3 is TGTGCCTGGAATCGGGGAACCTACGAGCAGTACTTC.

In its sample, this clonotype was seen many times. The chain employs TRBV10-3 and TRBJ2-3, with 7 bases lining up with TRBD1. The germline gives CDR1 ENHRY, CDR2 SYGVKD. This CDR3 has 16 residues. The ends lost 5 bases at V and 6 bases at J; junction bases unmatched: 14. CDR3 region: CAISRTTGTVMDTQYF. CDR3 DNA sequence: TGTGCCATCAGTCGGACGACCGGGACAGTGATGGATACGCAGTATTTT.

There are many counts of this clonotype. This chain connects TRBV5-1 to TRBJ2-3; no definite D call. The CDR3 is made up of 15 amino acids. Germline assignment: CDR1 SGHRS and CDR2 YFSETQ. V lost 0 bases to trimming and J lost 0 bases, with 8 bases between them. CDR3 protein: CASSLEHKSTDTQYF. In nucleotides, the CDR3 is TGCGCCAGCAGCTTGGAACACAAAAGCACAGATACGCAGTATTTT.

The chain links TRBV5-1 to TRBJ1-1, with TRBD1 as a possible D gene (6 bases). V dropped 4 bases and J dropped 4 bases, with 14 bases sitting between them. There are 14 residues in the CDR3. Per germline, CDR1 SGHRS and CDR2 YFSETQ. In DNA, the CDR3 is TGCGCCAGCAGCACGGGGGGCATCGGCACTGAAGCTTTCTTT. It encodes CASSTGGIGTEAFF. The full variable domain, its missing parts supplied by reference TRBV5-1 and TRBJ1-1, is KAGVTQTPRYLIKTRGQQVTLSCSPISGHRSVSWYQQTPGQGLQFLFEYFSETQRNKGNFPGRFSGRQFSNSRSEMNVSTLELGDSALYLCASSTGGIGTEAFFGQGTRLTVV.

With regard to this clonotype: The limits of the CDR3 on the DNA are not certain, so only TCRdb's listed CDR3 is given. V is TRBV21-1 and J is TRBJ1-2; the DNA was not used to check the table's D call, TRBD1. TRBV21-1 is an annotated pseudogene. 14 amino acids form the CDR3, both terminal residues included. CDR3 sequence: CASRQTGGVYGCTF.

About this clonotype itself: An end of the junction does not agree with germline; a read error may underlie this. The chain employs TRBV7-2 and TRBJ1-5; a weak D match, TRBD1 (5 bases). The CDR3 totals 16 residues. The germline V gene encodes CDR1 SGHTA and CDR2 FQGNSA. For the CDR3, the DNA is TGTGACAGCAGCTTAGTTGGGACGGGACGGAGTCAGCCCCAGCATTTT. This gives the protein CDSSLVGTGRSQPQHF. The variable domain in full, completed from reference TRBV7-2 and TRBJ1-5, reads GAGVSQSPSNKVTEKGKDVELRCDPISGHTALYWYRQSLGQGLEFLIYFQGNSAPDKSGLPSDRFSAERTGGSVSTLTIQRTQQEDSAVYLCDSSLVGTGRSQPQHFGDGTRLSIL.

The J gene is TRBJ2-7, the V gene TRBV27; no firm D call. The CDR3 consists of 15 residues. Germline V gives CDR1 MNHEY, CDR2 SMNVEV (reference sequence). The V and J ends lost 4 bases and 4 bases respectively, with 17 bases between them. CDR3 nucleotides: TGTGCCAGCAGTTCTCCCCGCCTAGTCGGGTACGAGCAGTACTTC. The encoded protein is CASSSPRLVGYEQYF.

This sequence joins TRBV4-3 and TRBJ2-3; D is unclear. CDR1 and CDR2 (germline): LGHNA, YSLEER. The CDR3 has 13 residues. V was cut by 4 bases and J by 4 bases, with 9 bases left in between. In nucleotides, the CDR3 is TGCGCCAGCAGCCGCGATTTTGCAGATACGCAGTATTTT. Its protein product is CASSRDFADTQYF.

This clonotype was observed many times. The CDR3 loop reads CSAPRYGTGSGQPQHF. Here the CDR3 DNA reads TGCAGTGCCCCCCGTTACGGGACAGGGTCCGGTCAGCCCCAGCATTTT. The J gene is TRBJ1-5, the V gene TRBV20-1; 9 positions agree with TRBD1. Trimming took 6 bases from V and 6 from J; bases not matched to a gene: 15. This CDR3 has 16 residues. The germline gives CDR1 DFQATT, CDR2 SNEGSKA (reference sequence).

The V and J genes are TRBV11-2 and TRBJ1-5; 7 bases are shared with TRBD1. Trimming cost V 4 bases and J 3 bases; bases outside gene matches: 9. Germline V gene data show CDR1 as SGHAT and CDR2 as FQNNGV. The CDR3 runs 16 residues. CDR3 residues: CASSSQTGIANQPQHF. The DNA for the CDR3 is TGTGCCAGCAGCTCGCAGACAGGGATTGCCAATCAGCCCCAGCATTTT.

This sequence joins TRBV30 and TRBJ1-3, with TRBD1 matching 7 bases. CDR3 length: 13 amino acids. Unmatched junction bases numbered 4, after V lost 3 bases and J lost 5 bases. The germline V gene has CDR1 GTSNPN and CDR2 SVGIG (reference sequence). CDR3 region: CAWSPGGRNTIYF. DNA of the CDR3: TGTGCCTGGAGCCCAGGGGGGAGAAACACCATATATTTT. The entire variable domain, with the rest obtained from reference TRBV30 and TRBJ1-3, is as follows: SQTIHQWPATLVQPVGSPLSLECTVEGTSNPNLYWYRQAAGRGLQLLFYSVGIGQISSEVPQNLSASRPQDRQFILSSKKLLLSDSGFYLCAWSPGGRNTIYFGEGSWLTVV.

In this sample, this clonotype turned up many times. The chain is built from TRBV5-1 and TRBJ2-7; 9 bases align to TRBD2. This CDR3 comprises 16 residues. V trimming: 6 bases; J trimming: 4 bases; junction bases outside the gene matches: 14. Germline lookup yields CDR1 SGHRS and CDR2 YFSETQ. The CDR3 DNA reads TGCGCCAGCAAGGCCCTTAGCGGGGGAGCGGGATACGAGCAGTACTTC. Its translation: CASKALSGGAGYEQYF.

This clonotype occurred many times. The chain joins TRBV11-3 to TRBJ2-3; D not resolved. The germline CDR1 and CDR2 sequences are SGHNT and YENEEA. The ends were cut back, 0 bases at V and 4 bases at J, with 2 bases in the middle. The CDR3 consists of 12 residues. CDR3 sequence: CASSLDSDTQYF. CDR3 bases: TGTGCCAGCAGCTTAGATTCAGATACGCAGTATTTT.

This clonotype has at least ten counts. The V gene is TRBV4-3, the J gene TRBJ2-1, with 14 bases fitting TRBD2. This CDR3 spans 18 amino acids. J was trimmed by 9 bases and V by 1 base; bases with no gene match: 11. Germline CDR1 is LGHNA and CDR2 is YSLEER. This chain's CDR3 is CASSQAARLAGGLGEQFF. Here the CDR3 DNA reads TGCGCCAGCAGCCAAGCCGCCCGACTAGCGGGGGGGCTGGGTGAGCAGTTCTTC.

This clonotype was seen at least ten times. This chain connects TRBV10-3 to TRBJ2-5; no clear D gene. Germline V gives CDR1 ENHRY, CDR2 SYGVKD. The CDR3 sequence is 12 residues long. The V gene lost 0 bases and the J gene lost 4 bases, with 3 bases spanning the gap. The CDR3 loop reads CAISESRETQYF. The DNA for the CDR3 is TGTGCCATCAGTGAGTCTCGAGAGACCCAGTACTTC.

The sample holds many counts of this clonotype. This sequence joins TRBV4-1 and TRBJ1-2; D remains ambiguous. Germline lookup yields CDR1 MGHRA and CDR2 YSYEKL. The V gene lost 0 bases and the J gene lost 1 base, with 9 bases spanning the gap. The CDR3 has 15 amino acids. CDR3 sequence (DNA): TGCGCCAGCAGCCAAGAACAGAACCTTAACTATGGCTACACCTTC. Amino acid sequence: CASSQEQNLNYGYTF.

This clonotype was recorded at least ten times. J is TRBJ1-5 and V is TRBV20-1, with TRBD1 matching 7 bases. The germline V gene encodes CDR1 DFQATT and CDR2 SNEGSKA (reference sequence). Trimming took 6 bases from V and 1 from J; bases not matched to a gene: 3. The CDR3 is made up of 13 amino acids. CDR3 residues: CSATQGSNQPQHF. The CDR3, as DNA: TGCAGTGCAACACAGGGGAGCAATCAGCCCCAGCATTTT.

This clonotype was detected only a few times. The chain couples TRBV7-2 to TRBJ2-5; TRBD2 is a possible D gene (5 bases). The CDR3 extends over 14 amino acids. Germline CDR1 is SGHTA and CDR2 is FQGNSA. The V and J ends lost 5 bases and 6 bases respectively, with 16 bases between them. CDR3 loop: CASSTTGSCKTQYF. Here the CDR3 DNA reads TGTGCCAGCAGCACAACGGGGTCTTGTAAGACCCAGTACTTC.

This clonotype was recorded only once. This clone may be a read error of a much larger clone one base away. V usage is TRBV20-1 and J usage is TRBJ1-1; no firm D call. Per germline, CDR1 DFQATT and CDR2 SNEGSKA (reference sequence). This CDR3 is 11 amino acids long. This chain's CDR3 is CRATERTEAFF. DNA of the CDR3: TGCAGGGCTACAGAAAGAACTGAAGCTTTCTTT.

This clonotype was detected ten times or more. CDR3 sequence reads: CASGPLVEPNEQFF. DNA of the CDR3: TGTGCCAGCGGACCCCTGGTGGAGCCGAATGAGCAGTTCTTC. The rearrangement uses TRBV5-8 and TRBJ2-1; D uncertain. This CDR3 has 14 amino acids. Germline V lookup: CDR1 SGHTS, CDR2 YDEGEE. The V and J ends lost 7 bases and 7 bases respectively, with 18 bases between them. The complete variable domain, with remaining parts taken from reference TRBV5-8 and TRBJ2-1, reads EAGVTQSPTHLIKTRGQQATLRCSPISGHTSVYWYQQALGLGLQFLLWYDEGEERNRGNFPPRFSGRQFPNYSSELNVNALELEDSALYLCASGPLVEPNEQFFGPGTRLTVL.